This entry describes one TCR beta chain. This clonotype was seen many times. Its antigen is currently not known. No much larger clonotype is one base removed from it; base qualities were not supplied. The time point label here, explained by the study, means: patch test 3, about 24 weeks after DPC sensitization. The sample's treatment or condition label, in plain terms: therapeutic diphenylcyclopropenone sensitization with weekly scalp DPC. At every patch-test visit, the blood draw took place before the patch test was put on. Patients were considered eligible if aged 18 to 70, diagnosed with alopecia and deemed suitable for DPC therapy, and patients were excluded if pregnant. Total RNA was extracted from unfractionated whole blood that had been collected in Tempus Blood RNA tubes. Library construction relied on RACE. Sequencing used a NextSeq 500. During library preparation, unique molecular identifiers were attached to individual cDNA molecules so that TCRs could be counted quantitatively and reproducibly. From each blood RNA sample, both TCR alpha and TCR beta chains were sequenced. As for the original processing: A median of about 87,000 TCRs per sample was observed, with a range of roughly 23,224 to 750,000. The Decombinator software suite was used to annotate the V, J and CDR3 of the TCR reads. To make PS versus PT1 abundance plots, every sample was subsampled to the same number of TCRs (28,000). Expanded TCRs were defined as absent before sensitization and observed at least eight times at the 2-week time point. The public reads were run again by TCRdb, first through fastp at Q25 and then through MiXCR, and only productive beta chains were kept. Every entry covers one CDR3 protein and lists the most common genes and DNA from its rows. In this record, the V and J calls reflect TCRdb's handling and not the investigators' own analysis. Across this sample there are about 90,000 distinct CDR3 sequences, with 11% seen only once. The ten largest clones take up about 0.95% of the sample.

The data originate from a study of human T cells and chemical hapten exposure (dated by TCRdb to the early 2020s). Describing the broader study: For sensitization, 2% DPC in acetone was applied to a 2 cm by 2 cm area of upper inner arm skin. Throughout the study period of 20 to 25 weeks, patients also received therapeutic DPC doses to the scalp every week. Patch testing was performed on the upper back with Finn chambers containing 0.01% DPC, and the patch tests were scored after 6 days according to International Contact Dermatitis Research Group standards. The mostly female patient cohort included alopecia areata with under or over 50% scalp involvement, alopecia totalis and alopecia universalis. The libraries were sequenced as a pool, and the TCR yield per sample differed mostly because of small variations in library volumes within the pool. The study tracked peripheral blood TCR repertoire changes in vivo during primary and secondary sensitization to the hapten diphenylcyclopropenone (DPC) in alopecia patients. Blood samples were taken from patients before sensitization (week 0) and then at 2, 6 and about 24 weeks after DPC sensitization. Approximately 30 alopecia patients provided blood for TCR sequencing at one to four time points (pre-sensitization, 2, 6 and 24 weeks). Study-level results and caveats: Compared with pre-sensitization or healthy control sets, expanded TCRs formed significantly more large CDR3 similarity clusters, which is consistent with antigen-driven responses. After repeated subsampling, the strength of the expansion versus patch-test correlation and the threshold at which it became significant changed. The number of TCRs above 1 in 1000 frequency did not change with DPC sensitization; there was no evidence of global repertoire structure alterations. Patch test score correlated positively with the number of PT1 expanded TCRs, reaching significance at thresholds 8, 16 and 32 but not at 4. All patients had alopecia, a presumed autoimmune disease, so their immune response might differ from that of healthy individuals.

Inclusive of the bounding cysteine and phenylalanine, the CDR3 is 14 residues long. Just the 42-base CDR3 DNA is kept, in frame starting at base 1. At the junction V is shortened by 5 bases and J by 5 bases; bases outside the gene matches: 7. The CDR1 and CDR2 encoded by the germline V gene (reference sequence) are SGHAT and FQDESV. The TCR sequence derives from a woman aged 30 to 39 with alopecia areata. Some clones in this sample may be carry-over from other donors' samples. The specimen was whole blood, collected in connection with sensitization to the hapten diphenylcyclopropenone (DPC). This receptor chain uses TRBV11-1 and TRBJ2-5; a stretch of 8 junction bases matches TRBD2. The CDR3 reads CASSPRGGSETQYF. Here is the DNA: TGTGCCAGCAGCCCACGGGGGGGTTCGGAGACCCAGTACTTC.